This T cell receptor beta chain came from a study of cytomegalovirus exposure and HLA in healthy donors. At the level of the study: Around 78 million unique TCRs, all from HLA-typed donors, were included in an early release of the data.

Points on this clone: Its antigen is unidentified.

V was shortened by 3 bases and J by 5 bases, with 11 bases between the two germline ends. This CDR3 is 14 amino acids long. The germline V gene has CDR1 LNHDA and CDR2 SQIVND (reference sequence). 60 Vbeta and 13 Jbeta primers were used in PCR. Assay: immunoSEQ multiplex PCR; the TCRdb copy retains only in-frame clones and omits some. The table includes around 99,000 clones, around 81% detected once. Study observations and caveats: Sequencing artifact likely explains a cluster of highly shared sequence variants. Among the CMV-associated chains, a few were confirmed in vitro as specific for CMV antigens.

Specimen: PBMCs. The source of this sequence is a woman between 25 and 40 years old in good health and CMV-seronegative. The rearrangement links TRBV19 to TRBJ2-1; D unresolved. Here the CDR3 reads CASSIGLTNNEQFF. The CDR3 DNA reads TGTGCCAGTAGTATTGGCTTGACAAACAATGAGCAGTTCTTC. Full variable domain (missing parts from reference TRBV19 and TRBJ2-1): DGGITQSPKYLFRKEGQNVTLSCEQNLNHDAMYWYRQDPGQGLRLIYYSQIVNDFQKGDIAEGYSVSREKKESFPLTVTSAQKNPTAFYLCASSIGLTNNEQFFGPGTRLTVL.